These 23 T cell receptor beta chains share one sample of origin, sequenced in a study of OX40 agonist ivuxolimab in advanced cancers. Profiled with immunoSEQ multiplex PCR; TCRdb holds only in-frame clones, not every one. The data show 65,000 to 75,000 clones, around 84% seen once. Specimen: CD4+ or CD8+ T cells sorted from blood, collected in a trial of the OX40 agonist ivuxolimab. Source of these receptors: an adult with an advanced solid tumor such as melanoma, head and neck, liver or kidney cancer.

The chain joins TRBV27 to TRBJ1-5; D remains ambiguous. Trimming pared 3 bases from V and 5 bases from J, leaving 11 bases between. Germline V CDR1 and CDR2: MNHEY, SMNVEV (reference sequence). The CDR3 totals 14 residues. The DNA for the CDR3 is TGTGCCAGCAGTTTTTCGGGTTTCGATCAGCCCCAGCATTTT. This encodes CASSFSGFDQPQHF.

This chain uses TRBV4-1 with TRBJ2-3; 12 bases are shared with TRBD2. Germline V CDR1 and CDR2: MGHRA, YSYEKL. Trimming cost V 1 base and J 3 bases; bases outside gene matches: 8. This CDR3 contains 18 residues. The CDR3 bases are TGCGCCAGCAGCCAAGGGCTAGCGGGGGGGCCCAGGACAGATACGCAGTATTTT. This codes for CASSQGLAGGPRTDTQYF.

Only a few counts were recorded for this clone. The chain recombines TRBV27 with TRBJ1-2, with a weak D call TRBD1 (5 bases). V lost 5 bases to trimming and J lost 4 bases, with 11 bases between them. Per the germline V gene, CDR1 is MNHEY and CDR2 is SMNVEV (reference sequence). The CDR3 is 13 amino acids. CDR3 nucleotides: TGTGCCAGCAGTCCCGGACACTCCTATGGCTACACCTTC. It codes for CASSPGHSYGYTF.

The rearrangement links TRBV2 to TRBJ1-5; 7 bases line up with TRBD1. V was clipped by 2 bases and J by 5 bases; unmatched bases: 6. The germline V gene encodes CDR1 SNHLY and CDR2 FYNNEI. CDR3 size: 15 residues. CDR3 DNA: TGTGCCAGCAGTGAAACGAGGACAGGCTATCAGCCCCAGCATTTT. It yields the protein CASSETRTGYQPQHF.

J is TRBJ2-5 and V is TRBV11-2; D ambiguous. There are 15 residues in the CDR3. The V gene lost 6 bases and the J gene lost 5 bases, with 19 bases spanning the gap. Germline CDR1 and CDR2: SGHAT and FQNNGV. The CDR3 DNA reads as TGTGCCAGCAGATATAGTGGTAGCTTTGGGGAGACCCAGTACTTC. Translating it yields CASRYSGSFGETQYF.

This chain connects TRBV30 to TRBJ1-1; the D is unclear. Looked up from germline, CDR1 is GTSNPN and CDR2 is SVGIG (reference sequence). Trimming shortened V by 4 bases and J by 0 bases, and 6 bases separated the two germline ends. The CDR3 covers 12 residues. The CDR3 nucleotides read TGTGCCTGGACGGGGTTGAACACTGAAGCTTTCTTT. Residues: CAWTGLNTEAFF.

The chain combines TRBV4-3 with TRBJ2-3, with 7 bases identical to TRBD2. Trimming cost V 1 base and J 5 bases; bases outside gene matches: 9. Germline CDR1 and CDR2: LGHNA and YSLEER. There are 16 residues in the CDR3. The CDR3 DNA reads TGCGCCAGCAGCCAAGTTCGGGCGGGAGAACGAGATACGCAGTATTTT. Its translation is CASSQVRAGERDTQYF.

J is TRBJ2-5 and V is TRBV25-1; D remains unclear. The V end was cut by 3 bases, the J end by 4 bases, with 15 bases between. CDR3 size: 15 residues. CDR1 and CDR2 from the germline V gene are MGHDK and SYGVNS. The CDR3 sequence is CASSDWTRTSETQYF. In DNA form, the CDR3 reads TGTGCCAGCAGTGACTGGACGAGGACCTCAGAGACCCAGTACTTC.

The CDR3 loop reads CASSSRTSTDTQYF. DNA for the CDR3: TGCGCCAGCAGCAGCAGAACTAGCACAGATACGCAGTATTTT. The V gene is TRBV10-1, the J gene TRBJ2-3, with D unresolved. CDR3 length: 14 residues. V lost 6 bases to trimming and J lost 0 bases, with 10 bases between them. The germline gives CDR1 WNHNN, CDR2 SYGVQD (reference sequence).

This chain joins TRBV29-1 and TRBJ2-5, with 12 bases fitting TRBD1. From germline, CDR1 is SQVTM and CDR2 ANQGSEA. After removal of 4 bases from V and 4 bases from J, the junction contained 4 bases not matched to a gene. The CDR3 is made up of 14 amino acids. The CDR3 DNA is TGCAGCGTTGCCGGGACAGGGGGCGGAGAGACCCAGTACTTC. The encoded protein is CSVAGTGGGETQYF.

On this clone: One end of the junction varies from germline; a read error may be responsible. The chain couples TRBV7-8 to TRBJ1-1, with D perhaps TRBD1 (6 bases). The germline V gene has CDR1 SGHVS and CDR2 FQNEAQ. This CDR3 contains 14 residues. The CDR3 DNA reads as TGTGCCAGCAGCCCCCTTTACGGCAGGACAGAAGTTTTCTTT. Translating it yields CASSPLYGRTEVFF.

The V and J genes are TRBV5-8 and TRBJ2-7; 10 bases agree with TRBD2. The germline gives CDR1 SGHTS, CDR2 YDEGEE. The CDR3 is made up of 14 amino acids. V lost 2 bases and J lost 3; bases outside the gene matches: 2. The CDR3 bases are TGTGCCAGCAGCTTAGCGGGAGGGAGCTACGAGCAGTACTTC. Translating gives CASSLAGGSYEQYF.

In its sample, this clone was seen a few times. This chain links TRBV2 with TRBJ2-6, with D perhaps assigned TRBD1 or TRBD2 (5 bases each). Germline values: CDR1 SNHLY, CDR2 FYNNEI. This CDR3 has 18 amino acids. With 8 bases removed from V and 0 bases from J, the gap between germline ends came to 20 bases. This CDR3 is CASSARDGAVSGANVLTF. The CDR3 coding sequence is TGTGCCAGCTCGGCTAGGGACGGCGCAGTCTCTGGGGCCAACGTCCTGACTTTC.

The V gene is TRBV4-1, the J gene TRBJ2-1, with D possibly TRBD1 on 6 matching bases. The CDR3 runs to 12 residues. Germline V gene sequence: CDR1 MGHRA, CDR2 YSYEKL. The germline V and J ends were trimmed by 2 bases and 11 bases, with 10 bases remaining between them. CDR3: CASSQLGAQQFF. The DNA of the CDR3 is TGCGCCAGCAGCCAACTGGGGGCCCAGCAGTTCTTC.

This chain's CDR3 is CASSFGQTEKLFF. CDR3 nucleotides: TGTGCCAGCAGCTTCGGACAGACCGAAAAACTGTTTTTT. This chain joins TRBV7-2 and TRBJ1-4; perhaps TRBD1 as D (6 bases). V was clipped by 3 bases and J by 8 bases, with 10 bases between them. CDR1 is SGHTA, CDR2 FQGNSA, per germline. CDR3 length: 13 residues.

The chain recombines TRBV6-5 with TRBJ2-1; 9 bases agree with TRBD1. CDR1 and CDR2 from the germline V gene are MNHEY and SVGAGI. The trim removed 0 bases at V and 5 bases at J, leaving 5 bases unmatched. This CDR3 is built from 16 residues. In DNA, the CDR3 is TGTGCCAGCAGTTACTCGCGGGACAGGGCAAACAATGAGCAGTTCTTC. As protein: CASSYSRDRANNEQFF.

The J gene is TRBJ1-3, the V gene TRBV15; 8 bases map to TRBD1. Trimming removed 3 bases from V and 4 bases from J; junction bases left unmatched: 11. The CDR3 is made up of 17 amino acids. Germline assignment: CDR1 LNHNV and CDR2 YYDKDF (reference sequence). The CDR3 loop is CATSSGGTGVLGNTIYF. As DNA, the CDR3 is TGTGCCACCAGCAGTGGTGGGACAGGAGTTCTGGGAAACACCATATATTTT.

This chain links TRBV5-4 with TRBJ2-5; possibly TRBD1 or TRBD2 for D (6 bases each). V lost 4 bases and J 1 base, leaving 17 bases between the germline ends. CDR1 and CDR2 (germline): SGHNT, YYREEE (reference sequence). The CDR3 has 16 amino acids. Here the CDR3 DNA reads TGTGCCAGCAGCCCGTTGGCAGGAGGGGGCCAAGAGACCCAGTACTTC. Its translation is CASSPLAGGGQETQYF.

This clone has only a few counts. The CDR3 here is CASSSDLNTEAFF. The DNA of the CDR3 is TGTGCCAGCAGTTCGGACTTGAACACTGAAGCTTTCTTT. The chain is built from TRBV6-6 and TRBJ1-1; no definite D call. The V end lost 4 bases, the J end lost 0 bases, and 6 bases lay between the germline ends. CDR3 length: 13 residues. CDR1 and CDR2 from the germline V gene are MNHNY and SVGAGI (reference sequence).

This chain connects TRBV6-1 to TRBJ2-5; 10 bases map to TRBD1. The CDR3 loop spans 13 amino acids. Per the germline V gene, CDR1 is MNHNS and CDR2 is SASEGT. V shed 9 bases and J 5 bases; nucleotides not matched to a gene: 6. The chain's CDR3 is CASTRTGGETQYF. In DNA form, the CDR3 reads TGTGCCAGTACGCGGACAGGGGGTGAGACCCAGTACTTC.

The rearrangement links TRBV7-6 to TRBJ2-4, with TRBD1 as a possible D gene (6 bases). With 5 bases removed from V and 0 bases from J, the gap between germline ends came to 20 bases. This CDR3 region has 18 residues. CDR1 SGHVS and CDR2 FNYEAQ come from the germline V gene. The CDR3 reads CASSRRGGFELAKNIQYF. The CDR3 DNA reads TGTGCCAGCAGCCGCAGGGGTGGTTTTGAATTAGCCAAAAACATTCAGTACTTC.

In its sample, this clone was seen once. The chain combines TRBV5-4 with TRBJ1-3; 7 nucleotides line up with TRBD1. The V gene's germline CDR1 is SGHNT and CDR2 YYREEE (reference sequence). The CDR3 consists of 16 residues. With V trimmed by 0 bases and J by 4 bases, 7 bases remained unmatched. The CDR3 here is CASSLGQGFGGNTIYF. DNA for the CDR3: TGTGCCAGCAGCTTGGGACAGGGATTTGGAGGAAACACCATATATTTT. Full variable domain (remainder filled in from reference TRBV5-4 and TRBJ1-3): ETGVTQSPTHLIKTRGQQVTLRCSSQSGHNTVSWYQQALGQGPQFIFQYYREEENGRGNFPPRFSGLQFPNYSSELNVNALELDDSALYLCASSLGQGFGGNTIYFGEGSWLTVV.

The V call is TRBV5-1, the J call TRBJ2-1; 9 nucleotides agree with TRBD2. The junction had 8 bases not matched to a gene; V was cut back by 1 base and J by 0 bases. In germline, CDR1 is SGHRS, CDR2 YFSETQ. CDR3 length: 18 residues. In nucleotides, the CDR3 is TGCGCCAGCAGCTTGTCAAGCGGGGGGTCCAGCTCCTACAATGAGCAGTTCTTC. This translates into CASSLSSGGSSSYNEQFF. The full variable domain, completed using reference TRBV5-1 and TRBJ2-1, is KAGVTQTPRYLIKTRGQQVTLSCSPISGHRSVSWYQQTPGQGLQFLFEYFSETQRNKGNFPGRFSGRQFSNSRSEMNVSTLELGDSALYLCASSLSSGGSSSYNEQFFGPGTRLTVL.